Listed below are T cell receptor beta chains from one sample, sequenced in a study of regulatory T cells in long-lasting Graves disease. One entry per CDR3 protein results from TCRdb running MiXCR on the multiplex PCR reads. The table has about 420,000 distinct CDR3 sequences, approximately 16% seen once. The data also belong to a second study, concerning T cells in Graves' hyperthyroidism and ophthalmopathy.

The material was peripheral blood mononuclear cells (PBMCs), obtained at new diagnosis, from a patient treated with antithyroid drugs. The receptors derive from a young woman with Graves disease. The CDR3 runs from the conserved cysteine through the conserved F or W. The order of the fields is V gene, clone size, D gene, J gene, CDR3 DNA, CDR3 protein. The D gene is left open where the match is weak. The size field is filled for only some rows; it gives once, few, many or a size class.

TRBV6-5,many,-,TRBJ2-3,TGTGCCAGCAGTTACTCGAAGCTAGGGGGCACAGATACGCAGTATTTT,CASSYSKLGGTDTQYF
TRBV28,many,TRBD1,TRBJ1-1,TGTGCCAGCAGTTCGTACCGGGACAGGGGGCTCGCAGCTTTCTTT,CASSSYRDRGLAAFF
TRBV15,many,-,TRBJ2-1,TGTGCCACCAGCAGAGATCCAGACAATGAGCAGTTCTTC,CATSRDPDNEQFF
TRBV27,many,TRBD1,TRBJ2-7,TGTGCCAGCAGTTCTCAATTAGGGGGCGAGGAATACGAGCAGTACTTC,CASSSQLGGEEYEQYF
TRBV9,few,-,TRBJ1-2,TGTGCCAGCAGCCCCAGGGAAGACTATGGCTACACCTTC,CASSPREDYGYTF
TRBV5-1,many,-,TRBJ2-7,TGCGCCAGCAGCTTGGCCCAGCGCTACGAGCAGTACTTC,CASSLAQRYEQYF
TRBV12-3/TRBV12-4,-,-,TRBJ2-3,TGTGCCAGCAGTGACCTAAGAGCGGGCCAGAGGGAGTATTTT,CASSDLRAGQREYF
TRBV20-1,-,TRBD2,TRBJ2-2,TGCAGTGCTCGGACTAGCCTGAACACCGGGGAGCTGTTTTTT,CSARTSLNTGELFF
TRBV11-1,many,TRBD2,TRBJ2-1,TGTGCCAGCAGATCATCAGCGGGACCCTCCTACAATGAGCAGTTCTTC,CASRSSAGPSYNEQFF
TRBV6-5,many,TRBD2,TRBJ2-7,TGTGCCAGCAGTTACACTAGCGGGAGTTACGAGCAGTACTTC,CASSYTSGSYEQYF
TRBV2,many,-,TRBJ2-7,TGTGCCAGCAGGGCCCGAGCCCACGAGCAGTACTTC,CASRARAHEQYF
TRBV7-3,many,-,TRBJ2-5,TGTGCCAGCAGCTTACGGGGGACAAGGGGAGTTGGGGAGACCCAGTACTTC,CASSLRGTRGVGETQYF
TRBV5-1,many,-,TRBJ2-3,TGCGCCAGCAGCCCCCTACGGGCGGCAGATACGCAGTATTTT,CASSPLRAADTQYF
TRBV7-6,few,-,TRBJ1-6,TGTGCCAGCAGCTTAAGGGGGTCCTATAATTCACCCCTCCACTTT,CASSLRGSYNSPLHF
TRBV2,many,-,TRBJ2-7,TGTGCCAGCAGGGCCCCTAGTGGGGACTCAAGATCCTACGAGCAGTACTTC,CASRAPSGDSRSYEQYF
TRBV11-2,many,-,TRBJ2-1,TGTGCCAGCAGCGGATCTGCCTACAATGAGCAGTTCTTC,CASSGSAYNEQFF
TRBV4-3,-,-,TRBJ2-2,TGCGCCAGCAGCCAAGCCGCGAACACCGGGGAGCTGTTTTTT,CASSQAANTGELFF
TRBV2,few,TRBD2,TRBJ2-7,TGTGCCAGCAGTGAGTCGACTAGCGAGGCCTACGAGCAGTACTTC,CASSESTSEAYEQYF
TRBV4-3,-,TRBD1,TRBJ1-5,TGCGCCAGCAGCATCGGGACAGAAGGTCAGCCCCAGCATTTT,CASSIGTEGQPQHF
TRBV19,once,-,TRBJ1-4,TGTGCCAGTAGGGCGTTTGCAACTAATGAAAAACTGTTTTTT,CASRAFATNEKLFF
TRBV2,many,-,TRBJ2-1,TGTGCCAGCAGTGAAACAGCCAGGCTACTCTACAATGAGCAGTTCTTC,CASSETARLLYNEQFF
TRBV14,many,TRBD1,TRBJ2-3,TGTGCCAGCAGCAAACGAACAGGGGGAACAGATACGCAGTATTTT,CASSKRTGGTDTQYF
TRBV10-3,-,-,TRBJ2-2,TGTGCCATCAGCCAGACAGGGAACACCGGGGAGCTGTTTTTT,CAISQTGNTGELFF
TRBV3-2,once,-,TRBJ2-7,TGTGCCAGCAGCCAAAGACTAGCGGACATCTTC,CASSQRLADIF
TRBV7-9,many,TRBD1,TRBJ2-5,TGTGCCAGCAGCACAGGACAGGGCAGAGAGACCCAGTACTTC,CASSTGQGRETQYF
TRBV9,-,TRBD2,TRBJ2-5,TGTGCCAGCAGCGTAGGGACTAGCGGGAGGGCCTTCCAAGAGACCCAGTACTTC,CASSVGTSGRAFQETQYF
TRBV28,many,TRBD1,TRBJ1-2,TGTGCCAGCAGTTATAACCGGGACAGAAACTATGGCTACACCTTC,CASSYNRDRNYGYTF